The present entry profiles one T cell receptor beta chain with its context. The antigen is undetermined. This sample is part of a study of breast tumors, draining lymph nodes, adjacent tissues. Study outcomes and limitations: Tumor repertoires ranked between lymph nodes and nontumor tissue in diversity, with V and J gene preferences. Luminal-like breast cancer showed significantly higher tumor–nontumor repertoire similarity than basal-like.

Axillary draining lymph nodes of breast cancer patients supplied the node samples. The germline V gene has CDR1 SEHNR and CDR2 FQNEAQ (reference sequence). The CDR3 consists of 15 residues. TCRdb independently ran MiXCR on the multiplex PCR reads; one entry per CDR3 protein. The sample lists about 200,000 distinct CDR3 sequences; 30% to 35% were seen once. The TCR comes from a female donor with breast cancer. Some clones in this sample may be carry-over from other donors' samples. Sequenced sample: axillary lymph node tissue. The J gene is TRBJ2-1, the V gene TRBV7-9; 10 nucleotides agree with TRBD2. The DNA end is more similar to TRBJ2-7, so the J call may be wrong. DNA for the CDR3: TGTGCCAGCAGCTTGGGGACTAGCGCCAACTACGAGCAGTACTTC. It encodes CASSLGTSANYEQYF.